This T cell receptor beta chain stems from a study of shared T cell receptors in the human thymus. Method: immunoSEQ multiplex PCR; TCRdb's copy keeps in-frame clones and lacks some. In the table there are hundreds of thousands of clones, 80% to 90% of which are singletons. This clone was counted a single time. Germline V gene data show CDR1 as MDHEN and CDR2 as SYDVKM. This CDR3 region has 18 residues. The V end was cut by 7 bases, the J end by 1 base, with 24 bases between. This sample also appeared in a second study, on human thymus T cells. Per that paper: It was from resections taken during corrective heart surgery that the thymus tissue came. Usage of V and J genes appeared biased in thymic and blood repertoires. Related work found strong thymic repertoire overlap between unrelated individuals.

The chain combines TRBV28 with TRBJ2-3, with unresolved D. The receptor was isolated from a boy under two years old with a congenital heart defect. Sequenced sample: thymocytes. CDR3 sequence reads: CASTPPRLPWFRTDTQYF. CDR3 bases: TGTGCCAGCACACCCCCCCGACTTCCGTGGTTCCGCACAGATACGCAGTATTTT.